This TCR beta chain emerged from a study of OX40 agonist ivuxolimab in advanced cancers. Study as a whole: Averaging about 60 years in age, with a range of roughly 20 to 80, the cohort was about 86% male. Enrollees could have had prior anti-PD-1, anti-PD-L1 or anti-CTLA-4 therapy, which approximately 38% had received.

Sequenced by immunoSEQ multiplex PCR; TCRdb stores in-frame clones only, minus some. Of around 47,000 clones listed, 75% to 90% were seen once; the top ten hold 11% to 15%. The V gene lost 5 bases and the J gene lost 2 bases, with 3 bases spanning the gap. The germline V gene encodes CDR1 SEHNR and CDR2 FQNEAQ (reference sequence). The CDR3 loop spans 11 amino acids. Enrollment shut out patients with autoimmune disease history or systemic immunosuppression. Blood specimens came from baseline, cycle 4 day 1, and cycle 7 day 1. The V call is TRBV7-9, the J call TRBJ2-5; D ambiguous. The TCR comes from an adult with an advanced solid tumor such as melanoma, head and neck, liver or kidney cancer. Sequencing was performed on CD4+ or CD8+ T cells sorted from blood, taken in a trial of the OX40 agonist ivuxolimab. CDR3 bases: TGTGCCAGCAGCCTTCAAGAGACCCAGTACTTC. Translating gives CASSLQETQYF. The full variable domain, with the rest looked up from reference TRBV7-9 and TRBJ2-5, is DTGVSQNPRHKITKRGQNVTFRCDPISEHNRLYWYRQTLGQGPEFLTYFQNEAQLEKSRLLSDRFSAERPKGSFSTLEIQRTEQGDSAMYLCASSLQETQYFGPGTRLLVL.